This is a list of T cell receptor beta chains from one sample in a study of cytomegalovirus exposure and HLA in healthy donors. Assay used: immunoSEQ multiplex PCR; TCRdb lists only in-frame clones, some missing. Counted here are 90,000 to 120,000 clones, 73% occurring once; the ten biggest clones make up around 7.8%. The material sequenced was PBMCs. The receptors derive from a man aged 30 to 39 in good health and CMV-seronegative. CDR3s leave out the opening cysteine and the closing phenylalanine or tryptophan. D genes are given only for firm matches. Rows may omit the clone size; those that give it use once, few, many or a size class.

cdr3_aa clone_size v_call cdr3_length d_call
ASSGGAPRGGELF NA TRBV5-1 13 NA
ASSLSVDRAHEKLF NA TRBV5-1 14 TRBD1
SSSLGQGRGYGYT NA TRBV7-9 13 TRBD1
ASSQVTGTSVHNEQF few TRBV4-2 15 TRBD2
ATSRDEFGRAWTEAF NA TRBV15 15 NA
ASSAFFNPSKNIQY few TRBV25-1 14 NA
ASSYGQDSYEQY NA TRBV6-5 12 TRBD1
SSSFYGQSSSYEQY NA TRBV7-9 14 NA
ASSPTGGYGYT NA TRBV2 11 TRBD1
ASSRREDYEAF NA TRBV18 11 NA
ASSQDMQGNAEQF NA TRBV4-1 13 NA
ASSLLTGQGNHEQY once TRBV7-8 14 TRBD1
ASSSPRVEAF once TRBV7-8 10 NA
ASSLIAATDTQY NA TRBV5-1 12 NA
AWSVTVSNTEAF NA TRBV30 12 NA
ASSQGPGQGREQY NA TRBV14 13 TRBD1
ASSKPGQNTEAF NA TRBV7-9 12 NA
ASSFVAADTQY NA TRBV11-2 11 NA
ASSHSGLAGGGDTQY NA TRBV4-2 15 TRBD2
ASSYSRSSNQPQH NA TRBV6-5 13 NA
ASRPLARGSGELF NA TRBV6-5 13 NA
ASSRREYQETQY NA TRBV7-6 12 NA
ASRSDAGELF NA TRBV28 10 NA
ASSLGGQGNEKLF few TRBV7-9 13 TRBD1
ASSLVRNTGELF NA TRBV5-1 12 NA
ASSPTSSGRAFSD once TRBV23-1 13 TRBD2
ASSPHSHTQY few TRBV7-9 10 NA
ASSLTTTYEQY NA TRBV5-5 11 NA
SVGTGMGNSPLH few TRBV29-1 12 TRBD1
ASSREGDQPQH NA TRBV18 11 NA
ASKLAAQETQY few TRBV6-1 11 TRBD2
SVDRPGYNEQF NA TRBV29-1 11 NA
ASSLREGADNEQF NA TRBV7-7 13 NA
ASSVLPQGKGAF few TRBV2 12 TRBD1
ASSLRGSRQETQY NA TRBV7-2 13 NA
ASSLGGYEQY NA TRBV27 10 NA
ASSSVSGGSYNEQF NA TRBV5-1 14 NA
ASSVVGRTGYGYT NA TRBV9 13 TRBD1
ASSPRRTVQETQY NA TRBV11-2 13 NA
ASARSQGSGNTIY NA TRBV6-5 13 NA
ASSSGGNTIY NA TRBV25-1 10 NA
ASSQEISNRDRVSSGANVLT NA TRBV4-1 20 TRBD1
ASSTRLAGGPSTDTQY NA TRBV5-1 16 TRBD2
ASSLSIGGVNTEAF NA TRBV5-1 14 NA
ASRIPRDTEAF once TRBV28 11 NA
ASSFFKQKAAYEQY NA TRBV6-6 14 NA
ASSPERSSGNTGELF few TRBV18 15 NA
ASSRSGRATYEQY once TRBV6-1 13 TRBD2
ASSWTRSYNEQF NA TRBV11-2 12 NA
ASSLMRNEQF few TRBV14 10 NA
ASSRDSPSGANVLT NA TRBV2 14 TRBD1
ASSKQGTYEQY NA TRBV6-5 11 TRBD1
AITPGQGRSEAF few TRBV10-3 12 TRBD1
ASSPGGSYNEQF NA TRBV10-1 12 NA